The next 23 T cell receptor beta chains were all read from a single sample in a study of Ad26.COV2.S vaccination and SARS-CoV-2 variants. Treatment denoted: roughly 18 received Ad26.COV2.S at low or high dose, single or two shots; several received placebo; per-sample allocation not given. Sampling occurred on day 63 after the first vaccine or placebo injection. Some clones are missing from TCRdb's copy, which holds only in-frame ones; the method was immunoSEQ multiplex PCR. Of 430,000 or so clones in the sample, approximately 92% were seen once. Sequences were derived from peripheral blood, sampled in a trial of Ad26.COV2.S vaccine versus placebo. The receptors originated from a person aged 18-60 years who received the Ad26.COV2.S COVID-19 vaccine or a placebo.

This clone has a handful of counts. V and J are TRBV19 and TRBJ2-7; 10 nucleotides agree with TRBD1. The CDR3 spans 16 residues. CDR1 and CDR2 from the germline V gene are LNHDA and SQIVND (reference sequence). Unmatched junction bases numbered 10, after V lost 4 bases and J lost 4 bases. CDR3 protein: CASSTSQGQGIYEQYF. DNA of the CDR3: TGTGCCAGTAGTACCTCTCAGGGACAGGGGATTTACGAGCAGTACTTC. The variable domain in full, completed from reference TRBV19 and TRBJ2-7, reads DGGITQSPKYLFRKEGQNVTLSCEQNLNHDAMYWYRQDPGQGLRLIYYSQIVNDFQKGDIAEGYSVSREKKESFPLTVTSAQKNPTAFYLCASSTSQGQGIYEQYFGPGTRLTVT.

The chain combines TRBV7-6 with TRBJ2-2; the match to TRBD1 covers 12 bases. The junction had 5 bases not matched to a gene; V was cut back by 5 bases and J by 7 bases. CDR3 length: 15 amino acids. Germline lookup yields CDR1 SGHVS and CDR2 FNYEAQ. The CDR3 sequence is CASSAGQGAFGELFF. The CDR3 coding sequence is TGTGCCAGCAGCGCGGGACAGGGGGCTTTCGGGGAGCTGTTTTTT. The whole variable domain, remainder taken from reference TRBV7-6 and TRBJ2-2, is GAGVSQSPRYKVTKRGQDVALRCDPISGHVSLYWYRQALGQGPEFLTYFNYEAQQDKSGLPNDRFSAERPEGSISTLTIQRTEQRDSAMYRCASSAGQGAFGELFFGEGSRLTVL.

J is TRBJ2-3 and V is TRBV4-1, with TRBD2 as a possible D gene (6 bases). Trimming removed 1 base at V and 0 bases at J, with 14 bases between. Germline V CDR1 and CDR2: MGHRA, YSYEKL. The CDR3 is 17 residues long. The CDR3, as DNA: TGCGCCAGCAGCCAAGTTCGGGGGAGGTACAGCACAGATACGCAGTATTTT. As protein: CASSQVRGRYSTDTQYF.

This rearrangement joins TRBV3-1 (or the pseudogene TRBV3-2) to TRBJ2-3; 7 nucleotides align to TRBD2. The CDR3 has 15 residues. V was pared by 1 base and J by 3 bases, with 4 bases of the junction left unmatched. CDR1 is LGHDT and CDR2 is YNNKEL in the germline V gene (reference sequence). CDR3: CASSQGGAGTDTQYF. The DNA for the CDR3 is TGTGCCAGCAGCCAAGGTGGAGCGGGGACAGATACGCAGTATTTT.

The chain couples TRBV7-9 to TRBJ2-1; TRBD2 matches 7 bases. The V and J ends lost 2 bases and 6 bases, in that order; junction bases with no gene match: 4. Germline CDR1 reads SEHNR; CDR2 reads FQNEAQ (reference sequence). CDR3 length equals 14 residues. CDR3 sequence reads: CASSLWTSRNEQFF. The CDR3 DNA reads TGTGCCAGCAGCTTATGGACTAGTCGCAATGAGCAGTTCTTC.

This clone showed up just once. The V call is TRBV30, the J call TRBJ2-7, with D perhaps matching TRBD1 (6 bases). Germline assignment: CDR1 GTSNPN and CDR2 SVGIG (reference sequence). The CDR3 covers 12 residues. V was pared by 3 bases and J by 6 bases, with 12 bases between. The CDR3 is CAWSWQGSEQYF. CDR3 in DNA: TGTGCCTGGAGCTGGCAGGGGAGCGAGCAGTACTTC.

J is TRBJ2-7 and V is TRBV11-2; D gene unclear. There are 13 residues in the CDR3. Trimming took 6 bases from V and 3 from J, leaving 12 bases between them. Looked up from germline, CDR1 is SGHAT and CDR2 is FQNNGV. CDR3 coding DNA: TGTGCCAGCAGGCATCTTAGGGACTACGAGCAGTACTTC. Residues: CASRHLRDYEQYF.

This clone was observed a single time. The chain is built from TRBV4-1 and TRBJ1-1, with D possibly TRBD1 on 6 matching bases. CDR3 length: 17 amino acids. The germline V gene encodes CDR1 MGHRA and CDR2 YSYEKL. The germline V and J ends were trimmed by 4 bases and 4 bases, with 22 bases remaining between them. In DNA, the CDR3 is TGCGCCAGCAGCCGGACTTTCGGGGGCAGGGGAGGCACTGAAGCTTTCTTT. Protein: CASSRTFGGRGGTEAFF.

The gene calls are TRBV18 and TRBJ1-2; 8 nucleotides line up with TRBD1. The germline gives CDR1 KGHSH, CDR2 LQKENI. Losses at the gene ends were 1 base for V and 5 bases for J; bases not matched to a gene: 15. The CDR3 is 18 residues long. For the CDR3, the DNA is TGTGCCAGCTCACCACTAGATCAGGGGGCCATCTTTACTTATGGCTACACCTTC. As protein: CASSPLDQGAIFTYGYTF.

DNA for the CDR3: TGTGCCAGCAGTAGAAGACAAGAGACCCAGTACTTC. It encodes CASSRRQETQYF. This chain links TRBV7-2 with TRBJ2-5, with D unresolved. Between the trimmed V and J ends, which lost 6 bases and 2 bases, there was a span of 7 bases. CDR3 length: 12 residues. CDR1 is SGHTA and CDR2 is FQGNSA in the germline V gene.

This clone was recorded only once. The V call is TRBV9, the J call TRBJ2-1, with 9 positions matching TRBD2. Trimming at V came to 0 bases and at J to 5 bases, leaving 3 bases not matched to a gene. There are 15 residues in the CDR3. Germline V gene sequence: CDR1 SGDLS, CDR2 YYNGEE. The DNA of the CDR3 is TGTGCCAGCAGCGTAGCTAGCGGGACCCACAATGAGCAGTTCTTC. Translation gives CASSVASGTHNEQFF.

The genes are TRBV3-1 (or the pseudogene TRBV3-2) and TRBJ2-3, with D maybe TRBD1 (5 bases). Germline loops: CDR1 LGHDT, CDR2 YNNKEL (reference sequence). V lost 3 bases, J lost 3 bases, and 13 bases lay in between. This CDR3 has 15 residues. This CDR3 reads CASSQGRVGTDTQYF. The CDR3, as DNA: TGTGCCAGCAGCCAGGGCAGGGTGGGGACAGATACGCAGTATTTT.

The genes are TRBV29-1 and TRBJ2-6; the D is unclear. The germline V gene encodes CDR1 SQVTM and CDR2 ANQGSEA. The CDR3 contains 10 residues. V was clipped by 4 bases and J by 12 bases, with 7 bases between them. The CDR3 coding sequence is TGCAGCGTTGGATCTGGCGTCCTGACTTTC. It is translated as CSVGSGVLTF.

This clone was seen a handful of times. The junction differs from germline at one of its ends, possibly a read error. This sequence joins TRBV7-7 and TRBJ2-1; D not certain. The CDR3 is 15 residues long. Germline CDR1 and CDR2: SSHAT and FNYEAQ (reference sequence). In DNA, the CDR3 is TGTGCTAGCAGCTTAGAGATGGGCGGTACGAATGAGCAGTTCTTC. It is translated as CASSLEMGGTNEQFF.

The rearrangement uses TRBV11-2 and TRBJ2-7; D could derive from TRBD1 or TRBD2 (5 bases each). This CDR3 is built from 15 residues. Looked up from germline, CDR1 is SGHAT and CDR2 is FQNNGV. V lost 8 bases to trimming and J lost 4 bases, with 21 bases between them. CDR3 region: CASSGTGTAWYEQYF. CDR3 DNA sequence: TGTGCCAGCTCTGGCACCGGGACGGCCTGGTACGAGCAGTACTTC.

This chain joins TRBV5-1 and TRBJ2-3; D might be TRBD2 (5 bases). This CDR3 comprises 14 residues. V lost 4 bases to trimming and J lost 0 bases, with 9 bases between them. From germline, CDR1 is SGHRS and CDR2 YFSETQ. This CDR3 reads CASSEGLSTDTQYF. The CDR3 nucleotides are TGCGCCAGCAGCGAAGGACTTAGCACAGATACGCAGTATTTT.

The J gene is TRBJ1-1, the V gene TRBV28; D not resolved. The CDR3 is made up of 13 amino acids. Germline V gene lookup returns CDR1 MDHEN and CDR2 SYDVKM. V lost 3 bases to trimming and J lost 4 bases, with 9 bases between them. In DNA, the CDR3 is TGTGCCAGCAGTTTGGTGGACGGCACTGAAGCTTTCTTT. Its translation: CASSLVDGTEAFF.

The chain has TRBV6-2 or TRBV6-3 and TRBJ1-1; perhaps TRBD1 as D (6 bases). This CDR3 has 14 amino acids. V lost 1 base to trimming and J lost 5 bases, with 11 bases between them. In germline, CDR1 is MNHEY, CDR2 SVGEGT. CDR3: CASSYFRGGTEAFF. Here the CDR3 DNA reads TGTGCCAGCAGTTACTTCAGGGGCGGGACTGAAGCTTTCTTT.

The chain uses TRBV6-2 or TRBV6-3 and TRBJ2-1, with 8 bases aligning to TRBD1. J lost 2 bases, V lost 4 bases, and 7 bases had no gene match. The germline V gene encodes CDR1 MNHEY and CDR2 SVGEGT. This CDR3 region has 16 residues. The CDR3 here is CASSFDRGQTYNEQFF. Here the CDR3 DNA reads TGTGCCAGCAGTTTCGACAGGGGTCAAACCTACAATGAGCAGTTCTTC.

The chain uses TRBV10-3 and TRBJ2-5, with TRBD2 matching 13 bases. CDR1 is ENHRY and CDR2 is SYGVKD in the germline V gene. The V segment lost 10 bases and the J segment 5 bases; nucleotides outside the gene matches: 10. There are 15 residues in the CDR3. The CDR3 region is CATTGLAGVRETQYF. The CDR3 coding sequence is TGTGCCACCACCGGACTAGCGGGAGTAAGGGAGACCCAGTACTTC.

The chain joins TRBV18 to TRBJ2-5; 8 nucleotides match TRBD1. Germline V gives CDR1 KGHSH, CDR2 LQKENI. V shed 3 bases, J shed 6 bases, and the junction held 12 bases outside the gene matches. The CDR3 length is 16 residues. The DNA for the CDR3 is TGTGCCAGCTCACCCCCAAGAGGACAGGGTCAAAAGACCCAGTACTTC. Its translation: CASSPPRGQGQKTQYF.

The CDR3 here is CASSLSGTSDTEAFF. In DNA form, the CDR3 reads TGTGCCAGCTCACTCTCGGGGACATCCGACACTGAAGCTTTCTTT. V and J are TRBV18 and TRBJ1-1; possibly TRBD1 for D (6 bases). The V gene's germline CDR1 is KGHSH and CDR2 LQKENI. V shed 4 bases and J shed 3 bases, with 15 bases lying between them. The CDR3 contains 15 residues.

This sequence joins TRBV6-2 or TRBV6-3 and TRBJ1-1; unclear D gene. Germline CDR1 and CDR2: MNHEY and SVGEGT. The CDR3 loop spans 15 amino acids. The V gene lost 2 bases and the J gene lost 0 bases, with 10 bases spanning the gap. The CDR3: CASSYERGMNTEAFF. The CDR3 DNA is TGTGCCAGCAGTTACGAGAGAGGGATGAACACTGAAGCTTTCTTT.